Listed here are 27 T cell receptor delta chains from one sample, sequenced in a study of γδ T cells in repeated Plasmodium falciparum infection. TCRdb reanalyzed the multiplex PCR reads using CATT. The sample includes over 45,000 delta-chain clones, roughly 1.5% of them seen just once. Gammadelta T cells were flow-sorted from PBMC into Vgamma9/Vdelta2+ and Vdelta2-negative populations for bulk analysis. Input material: gamma-delta T cells from blood. The origin of the receptors is a pool of human donors (malaria-infected and uninfected, not separated).

On this clone itself: A single base is all that separates this from a far larger clone, so a read error is likely. The sample holds other DNA sequences that translate to the same CDR3. The genes are TRDV1 and TRDJ1; unclear D gene. TCRdb is silent on the J gene; assignment here came from matching the DNA to germline. The germline CDR1 and CDR2 sequences are TSWWSYY and QGS. The CDR3 has 19 amino acids. CDR3 in amino acids: CALGELESSRSFITDKLIF. The CDR3 region has the DNA TGTGCTCTTGGAGAACTAGAGTCGTCCCGGTCCTTTATTACCGATAAACTCATCTTT.

In its sample, this clone was seen a few times. The protein recorded in TCRdb matches a much larger clone and deviates from this DNA's translation at residue 19, suggesting a read error; the protein here is obtained by translating the DNA. No call exists for the J gene, whereas the V gene is TRDV1; the table's D call TRDD3 went unverified against the DNA. Per germline, CDR1 TSWWSYY and CDR2 QGS. The CDR3 runs to 21 residues. CDR3 DNA sequence: TGTGCTCTTGGGGAACGGGGCTTCGCCTCGACCTGGGGGCCCCCCACCGATAAACCCATCTTT. Translated, it gives CALGERGFASTWGPPTDKPIF.

Only a few counts were recorded for this clone. For this DNA, TCRdb reports the protein of a much larger clone, which diverges at residue 3, most likely from a read error; the protein presented here is translated directly from the DNA. CDR3 protein: CAPGECPDYWGITLYTDKLIF. CDR3 DNA sequence: TGTGCTCCTGGGGAATGTCCTGACTACTGGGGGATAACCCTTTACACCGATAAACTCATCTTT. The chain recombines TRDV1 with TRDJ1, with 11 nucleotides matching TRDD3. TCRdb carries no J gene annotation; the J gene was assigned here by matching the DNA with germline. Germline V CDR1 and CDR2: TSWWSYY, QGS. The CDR3 has 21 amino acids.

This clone was found many times. The chain is built from TRAV38-2/DV8 and TRDJ1, with 10 bases lining up with TRDD3. No J gene was available from TCRdb, and it was assigned here by a germline match of the DNA. Looked up from germline, CDR1 is TSESDYY and CDR2 is QEAYKQQN. The CDR3 has 20 residues. V shed 1 base and J 4 bases; nucleotides not matched to a gene: 19. CDR3 region: CAYRSSIKLCTGGLVDKLIF. CDR3 coding DNA: TGTGCTTATAGGAGCTCGATCAAGCTTTGTACTGGGGGATTAGTCGATAAACTCATCTTT.

Of note for this clone: The amino acid sequence in TCRdb belongs to a much larger clone and departs from this DNA's translation at residue 10, likely a sequencing read error; the sequence shown is translated from the DNA. The rearrangement uses TRDV1 and TRDJ1; possible D gene TRDD3, 5 bases. The J gene, not given by TCRdb, was assigned here from a germline match of the nucleotide sequence. Germline V lookup: CDR1 TSWWSYY, CDR2 QGS. Trimming stripped 4 bases from V and 10 bases from J, with 25 bases between. The CDR3 loop spans 16 amino acids. CDR3 sequence reads: CALGVLGYWRMAGLIF. The CDR3, as DNA: TGTGCTCTTGGGGTTTTAGGGTACTGGAGGATGGCAGGACTCATCTTT.

This clone is medium-sized within its sample. The CDR3 is CALGEPTPSIKRTDKLIF. CDR3 in DNA: TGTGCTCTTGGGGAGCCCACCCCCTCGATCAAGAGAACCGATAAACTCATCTTT. The V gene is TRDV1, the J gene TRDJ1; no clear D gene. The V end was cut by 3 bases, the J end by 2 bases, with 22 bases between. This CDR3 spans 18 amino acids. Germline CDR1 TSWWSYY, CDR2 QGS.

Concerning this clone itself: The protein held in TCRdb is that of a much larger clone and does not match this DNA's translation at residue 5, likely because of a read error; the protein shown is translated from the DNA. The chain uses TRDV2 and TRDJ1; 10 positions match TRDD3. TCRdb carries no J gene annotation; the J gene was assigned here by matching the DNA with germline. CDR1 GEAIGNYY and CDR2 EKD come from the germline V gene. CDR3 length: 17 residues. V lost 4 bases and J lost 3; bases outside the gene matches: 13. In nucleotides, the CDR3 is TGTGCCTGTGATCAGTACTGGGGGATCTATAGTGCCGATAAACTCATCTTT. This translates into CACDQYWGIYSADKLIF.

This clone was detected only a few times. TCRdb records a much larger clone's protein for this DNA, with a difference at residues 12 and 13 that likely arises from a read error; the protein given is the translation of the DNA. The chain uses TRAV38-2/DV8 and TRDJ1; 9 bases align to TRDD2. TCRdb is silent on the J gene; assignment here came from matching the DNA to germline. The trim removed 3 bases at V and 8 bases at J, leaving 17 bases unmatched. Germline-derived CDR1 and CDR2 are TSESDYY and QEAYKQQN. CDR3 length equals 17 residues. The CDR3 region is CAYRTPGLPTPRAKLIF. The CDR3 DNA sequence: TGTGCTTATAGGACCCCAGGCCTTCCTACCCCTCGAGCGAAACTCATCTTT.

This clone has ten or more counts. This DNA's translation differs at residue 17 from TCRdb's protein, which comes from a much larger clone; a read error is likely, and the protein shown is translated from the DNA. The V and J genes are TRDV1 and TRDJ1, with TRDD2 as a possible D gene (5 bases). CDR1 is TSWWSYY and CDR2 is QGS in the germline V gene. The CDR3 is 19 amino acids. The CDR3 DNA is TGTGCTCTTGGGGAACGACCCCCTACACAACTCGTACAGGGCGATAAACCCATCTTT. Protein: CALGERPPTQLVQGDKPIF.

Regarding this clone: TCRdb attributes to this sequence the protein of a much larger clone, which differs from the DNA translation at residue 8; a read error is likely, and the protein displayed is translated from the DNA. V and J are TRDV1 and TRDJ1, with 11 bases fitting TRDD3. As TCRdb names no J gene, one was assigned here on the basis of a DNA match to germline. Germline-derived CDR1 and CDR2 are TSWWSYY and QGS. The CDR3 contains 19 residues. The V and J ends lost 0 bases and 4 bases, in that order; junction bases with no gene match: 13. For the CDR3, the DNA is TGTGCTCTTGGGGAACTGTGTCCTTGGGGGATACGGGACGGCGATAAACTCATCTTT. Encoded protein: CALGELCPWGIRDGDKLIF.

This clone has a handful of counts. This likely stems from a read error, as it lies one base from a far larger clone. Other DNA sequences of this sample code for an identical CDR3. This chain joins TRDV1 and TRDJ1; the D gene is possibly TRDD3 (8 bases). The germline V gene encodes CDR1 TSWWSYY and CDR2 QGS. The CDR3 extends over 21 amino acids. The CDR3 region has the DNA TGCGCTCTTGGGGTTGGCCTTCCTGTGGATCACTGGGGGGTCCCGACCGATAAACTCATCTTT. It specifies CALGVGLPVDHWGVPTDKLIF.

This clone is large (0.1 to 1%) by share. Other DNA sequences within the sample encode an identical CDR3. This chain joins TRDV3 and TRDJ1; TRDD2 is a possible D gene (5 bases). V was cut by 0 bases and J by 2 bases, with 16 bases left in between. CDR1 and CDR2 (germline): TVYSNPD, GDNSRS (reference sequence). The CDR3 consists of 15 residues. CDR3 coding DNA: TGTGCCTTTAGTACCGCCTACTCCCTTACCGATAAACTCATCTTT. Its protein is CAFSTAYSLTDKLIF.

Concerning this clone itself: TCRdb lists the protein of a much larger clone for this DNA, which differs at residue 10, so this is likely a read error; the protein given here is translated from the DNA itself. The chain carries TRDV1 and TRDJ1; 10 nucleotides agree with TRDD3. Unmatched junction bases numbered 13, after V lost 3 bases and J lost 0 bases. The CDR3 is made up of 19 amino acids. Germline V gene lookup returns CDR1 TSWWSYY and CDR2 QGS. The CDR3 is CALGDRDWGMPRNTDKLIF. The CDR3 nucleotides read TGTGCTCTTGGGGACCGCGACTGGGGGATGCCCAGAAACACCGATAAACTCATCTTT.

Remarks on this clone: The protein TCRdb gives is from a much larger clone and does not agree with this DNA's translation at residue 4, likely a read error; the protein shown here comes from the DNA. The identical CDR3 is also encoded by other nucleotide sequences in the sample. The chain links TRDV2 to TRDJ1; 12 bases line up with TRDD3. The J gene, not given by TCRdb, was assigned here from a germline match of the nucleotide sequence. The V gene's germline CDR1 is GEAIGNYY and CDR2 EKD. The CDR3 loop spans 19 amino acids. In nucleotides, the CDR3 is TGTGCCTGTGGCACCGGGATCTGGGGGATACGAGGGTACACCGATAAACTCATCTTT. Amino acids: CACGTGIWGIRGYTDKLIF.

This clone was seen more than once but under ten times. A far larger clone lies a single base away; this is likely a read error. Distinct nucleotide sequences in the sample also encode this CDR3. The CDR3 DNA sequence: TGTGCTCTTGGGGAAAGTACCGAACAGGCTACGTCCTACCCTCACTGGTATATGGGCACCGATAAACTCATCTTT. As protein: CALGESTEQATSYPHWYMGTDKLIF. This chain links TRDV1 with TRDJ1; TRDD2 is a possible D gene (6 bases). The J gene is absent in TCRdb and was assigned here via DNA matching to germline. CDR3 length: 25 residues. CDR1 and CDR2 (germline): TSWWSYY, QGS. V shed 2 bases and J shed 1 base, with 41 bases lying between them.

Turning to this clone: This probably arose from a read error, given a far larger clone one base away. The sample carries other DNA sequences with the same CDR3. The chain's CDR3 is CALGGIFLPSTGGYATLYTDKLIF. The CDR3, as DNA: TGTGCTCTTGGGGGGATCTTCCTCCCCTCTACTGGGGGATACGCGACTTTGTACACCGATAAACTCATCTTT. The chain combines TRDV1 with TRDJ1; TRDD3 matches 13 bases. TCRdb is silent on the J gene; assignment here came from matching the DNA to germline. The CDR3 spans 24 residues. CDR1 and CDR2 from the germline V gene are TSWWSYY and QGS. Losses at the gene ends were 4 bases for V and 0 bases for J; bases not matched to a gene: 26.

This clone was observed a few times. The protein held in TCRdb is that of a much larger clone and does not match this DNA's translation at residue 13, likely because of a read error; the protein shown is translated from the DNA. The chain recombines TRDV1 with TRDJ1; TRDD2 might be the D (6 bases). Between the trimmed V and J ends, which lost 3 bases and 3 bases, there was a span of 23 bases. Looked up from germline, CDR1 is TSWWSYY and CDR2 is QGS. The CDR3 runs to 18 residues. Written as DNA, the CDR3 is TGTGCTCTTGGGGAGGGTCCTACACCGCCCCTCCCGGCCGATAAACTCATCTTT. It encodes CALGEGPTPPLPADKLIF.

This clone was found a few times. For this DNA, TCRdb reports the protein of a much larger clone, which diverges at residue 14, most likely from a read error; the protein presented here is translated directly from the DNA. The chain recombines TRDV3 with TRDJ1; 12 bases are shared with TRDD3. Germline V gene sequence: CDR1 TVYSNPD, CDR2 GDNSRS (reference sequence). There are 16 residues in the CDR3. The CDR3 sequence is CASGPYWGIQPDKRIF. In nucleotides, the CDR3 is TGTGCCTCGGGGCCATACTGGGGGATACAACCCGATAAACGCATCTTT.

This clone occurred many times. V and J are TRAV14/DV4 and TRDJ1; TRDD3 agrees at 9 bases. The CDR3 is 26 amino acids. Germline lookup yields CDR1 TSDPSYG and CDR2 QGSYDQQN (reference sequence). The V and J ends lost 4 bases and 2 bases, in that order; junction bases with no gene match: 38. The CDR3 DNA is TGTGCAATGAGAGGCTTGGTGAGTGGCCCCCTACTCTGGGGGATGAAGCCGCGCGGAAATACCGATAAACTCATCTTT. As protein: CAMRGLVSGPLLWGMKPRGNTDKLIF.

Turning to this clone: A far larger clone differs by one base, so this is likely a read error. This specimen includes other DNA sequences encoding the same CDR3. This rearrangement joins TRDV1 to TRDJ1; 7 positions match TRDD3. In the absence of a J gene in TCRdb, the DNA was matched to germline to assign it here. The V gene end was trimmed by 2 bases and the J gene end by 1 base; junction bases not matched to a gene: 22. The CDR3 totals 21 residues. Germline CDR1 is TSWWSYY and CDR2 is QGS. The chain's CDR3 is CALGETKPPRYWGCATDKLIF. CDR3 sequence (DNA): TGTGCTCTTGGGGAAACCAAACCGCCCCGGTACTGGGGATGCGCCACCGATAAACTCATCTTT.

This clone was observed many times. The mismatch at residue 8 between this DNA's translation and the TCRdb protein of a much larger clone likely reflects a read error; the protein shown is translated from the DNA. The gene calls are TRDV2 and TRDJ1, with no clear D. TCRdb carries no J gene annotation; the J gene was assigned here by matching the DNA with germline. The germline V and J ends were trimmed by 0 bases and 0 bases, with 16 bases remaining between them. Germline CDR1 is GEAIGNYY and CDR2 is EKD. The CDR3 has 17 amino acids. The CDR3: CACDTVGAGPYTDKLIF. The CDR3 DNA follows: TGTGCCTGTGACACCGTCGGAGCGGGGCCTTACACCGATAAACTCATCTTT.

This clone was counted between two and nine times. The protein that TCRdb holds for this DNA derives from a much larger clone and differs from the translated DNA at residue 5, which likely indicates a read error; the protein shown here is translated from the DNA. The chain employs TRDV1 and TRDJ1; 11 bases are shared with TRDD3. Matching the DNA to germline supplied the J gene, which TCRdb does not give. Per the germline V gene, CDR1 is TSWWSYY and CDR2 is QGS. V shed 4 bases, J shed 1 base, and the junction held 23 bases outside the gene matches. The CDR3 contains 22 residues. DNA of the CDR3: TGTGCTCTTGGGGGTTCTTCCTTCCTCGGAAGAGTGTGGGGGATACGCACCGATAAACTCATCTTT. This gives the protein CALGGSSFLGRVWGIRTDKLIF.

This clone was recorded at least ten times. The chain joins TRDV1 to TRDJ1; D is perhaps TRDD2 or TRDD3 (5 bases each). No J gene is reported in TCRdb; it was inferred here by comparing the DNA with germline. V gave up 3 bases and J gave up 6 bases, with 26 bases separating them. This CDR3 is built from 18 residues. CDR1 is TSWWSYY, CDR2 QGS, per germline. CDR3 region: CALGEITTGPSYANKLIF. CDR3 in DNA: TGTGCTCTTGGGGAGATAACAACCGGTCCTTCATACGCGAATAAACTCATCTTT.

Points on this clone: A read error likely explains this, since a far larger clone differs by one base. The sample holds other DNA sequences that translate to the same CDR3. The rearrangement uses TRDV1 and TRDJ1, with TRDD3 matching over 7 bases. The J gene is not listed in TCRdb, so it was assigned here from a DNA match to germline. There are 19 residues in the CDR3. The junction had 18 bases not matched to a gene; V was cut back by 1 base and J by 4 bases. Germline CDR1 is TSWWSYY and CDR2 is QGS. The CDR3, as DNA: TGTGCTCTTGGGGAACATAAGGCAGACTGGGGTGCTCGGGTCGATAAACTCATCTTT. This sequence encodes CALGEHKADWGARVDKLIF.

This clone was recorded a few times. TCRdb assigns this DNA the protein of a much larger clone, which departs from its translation at residue 12; this likely reflects a read error, and the protein shown comes from translating the DNA. The chain recombines TRDV2 with TRDJ3; the match to TRDD3 covers 7 bases. Assignment of the J gene here rests on matching the DNA to germline, because TCRdb gives none. The trim removed 2 bases at V and 2 bases at J, leaving 17 bases unmatched. Germline V CDR1 and CDR2: GEAIGNYY, EKD. The CDR3 loop spans 21 amino acids. The CDR3 reads CACDKRSWGFLRTWDTRQMFF. CDR3 nucleotides: TGTGCCTGTGACAAGAGGAGCTGGGGGTTCCTTAGGACCTGGGACACCCGACAGATGTTTTTC.

This clone appeared a few times. Only one base separates this from a far larger clonotype, so it likely reflects a read error. Other nucleotide sequences in the sample specify the same CDR3. The rearrangement uses TRDV1 and TRDJ1; 9 bases are a match to TRDD3. The J gene was not available in TCRdb and was assigned here by matching the DNA to germline segments. The CDR3 length is 18 residues. Per germline, CDR1 TSWWSYY and CDR2 QGS. The CDR3 protein is CALGEPLLLGEITDKLIF. DNA of the CDR3: TGTGCTCTCGGGGAACCCCTCCTACTGGGGGAAATAACCGATAAACTCATCTTT.

There are many counts of this clone. TCRdb lists the protein of a much larger clone for this DNA, which differs at residue 11, so this is likely a read error; the protein given here is translated from the DNA itself. Other DNA sequences in this sample translate to the same CDR3. The V and J genes are TRDV1 and TRDJ1; D might be TRDD3 (6 bases). The CDR3 consists of 16 residues. Germline CDR1 and CDR2: TSWWSYY and QGS. Trimming stripped 1 base from V and 8 bases from J, with 20 bases between. CDR3 nucleotides: TGTGCTCTTGGGGAACCGGTCCGAAGGGGGAGACCCAAACTCATCTTT. Translation gives CALGEPVRRGRPKLIF.